These T cell receptor beta chains were read from a single sample in a study of PD-L1 blockade in urothelial cancer. Assay: immunoSEQ multiplex PCR; the TCRdb copy retains only in-frame clones and omits some. The repertoire has some 84,000 clones, around 90% of them found once; the top ten carry around 5.3%. Source: PBMCs, taken around atezolizumab (anti-PD-L1) treatment. All receptors come from a woman in her 70s with urothelial cancer. The CDR3 runs from the conserved cysteine through the conserved F or W. D genes are given only for firm matches. Clone size is given for some rows only: seen once, a few or many times, or a class if the clone is expanded.

v_call	clone_size	d_call	j_call	cdr3_nt	cdr3_aa
TRBV6-6	-	-	TRBJ2-7	TGTGCCAGCAGTTACTCGCACAGGAACTACGAGCAGTACTTC	CASSYSHRNYEQYF
TRBV19	once	TRBD1	TRBJ1-5	TGTGCCAGTAGTATTGGGACAGGTTTTTATCAGCCCCAGCATTTT	CASSIGTGFYQPQHF
TRBV10-2	-	-	TRBJ1-4	TGCGCCAGCCGGGGTCCGGGCGATGAAAAACTGTTTTTT	CASRGPGDEKLFF
TRBV11-2	-	-	TRBJ2-1	TGTGCCAGCAGCTCACTGACCCGGGACACCTTCTCCTACAATGAGCAGTTCTTC	CASSSLTRDTFSYNEQFF
TRBV5-4	few	TRBD1	TRBJ2-7	TGTGCCAGCAGTTCAGGACAGGGTAGCTCCTACGAGCAGTACTTC	CASSSGQGSSYEQYF
TRBV5-4	few	-	TRBJ2-7	TGTGCCAGCAGCTTGGATGTAGGGGTCTACGAGCAGTACTTC	CASSLDVGVYEQYF
TRBV30	-	TRBD2	TRBJ2-1	TGTGCCTGGAAAGCGGGAGGCTCCTACAATGAGCAGTTCTTC	CAWKAGGSYNEQFF
TRBV5-4	-	-	TRBJ2-1	TGTGCCAGCAGCTTCGACATCTACAATGAGCAGTTCTTC	CASSFDIYNEQFF
TRBV10-1	-	-	TRBJ2-1	TGCGCCAGCAGTGAGTCGGCGGGGAGCTCCTACAATGAGCAGTTCTTC	CASSESAGSSYNEQFF
TRBV10-3	-	-	TRBJ2-5	TGTGCCATCAGTGTAGGCGGTGGGGAGACCCAGTACTTC	CAISVGGGETQYF
TRBV5-1	-	TRBD1	TRBJ2-5	TGCGCCAGCAGCTTGGTCGCAGGGGGTTTCCAAGAGACCCAGTACTTC	CASSLVAGGFQETQYF
TRBV1	-	-	TRBJ2-7	TGCACCAGCAGCCTAGGAGGTTACGAGCAGTACTTC	CTSSLGGYEQYF
TRBV7-8	-	TRBD2	TRBJ2-3	TGTGCCAGCAGCCCCCGGGGGGGAAGCTTACGCACAGATACGCAGTATTTT	CASSPRGGSLRTDTQYF
TRBV28	once	-	TRBJ1-2	TGTGCCAGCAGCAACAGTGATTATGGCTACACCTTC	CASSNSDYGYTF
TRBV5-1	-	-	TRBJ2-7	TGCGCCAGCAGCTATAGGACAGGGAGGGCCCGCTACGAGCAGTACTTC	CASSYRTGRARYEQYF
TRBV7-9	once	-	TRBJ2-7	TGTGCCAGCAGCTTAGTTTCTAGCTCGGTCTACGAGCAGTACTTC	CASSLVSSSVYEQYF